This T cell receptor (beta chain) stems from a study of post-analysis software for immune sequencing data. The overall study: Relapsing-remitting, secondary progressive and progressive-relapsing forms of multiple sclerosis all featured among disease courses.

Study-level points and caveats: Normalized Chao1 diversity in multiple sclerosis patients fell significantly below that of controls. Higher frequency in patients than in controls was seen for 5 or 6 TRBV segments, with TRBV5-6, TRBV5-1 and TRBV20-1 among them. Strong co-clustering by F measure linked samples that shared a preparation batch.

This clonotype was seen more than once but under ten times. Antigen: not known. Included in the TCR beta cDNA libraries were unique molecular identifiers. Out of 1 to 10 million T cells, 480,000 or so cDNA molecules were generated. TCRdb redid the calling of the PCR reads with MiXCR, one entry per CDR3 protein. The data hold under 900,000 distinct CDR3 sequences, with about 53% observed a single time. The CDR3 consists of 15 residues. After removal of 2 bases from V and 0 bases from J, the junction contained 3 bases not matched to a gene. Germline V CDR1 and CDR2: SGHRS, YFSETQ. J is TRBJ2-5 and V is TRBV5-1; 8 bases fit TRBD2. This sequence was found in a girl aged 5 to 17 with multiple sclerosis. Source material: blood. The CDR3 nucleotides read TGCGCCAGCAGCTTACTAGCGGCCGACCAAGAGACCCAGTACTTC. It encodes CASSLLAADQETQYF.